The source of this T cell receptor beta chain is a study of shared clonotypes between healthy human individuals. CD45RO negativity and positive selection for CCR7 defined naive CD8 cells, a population that excluded terminally differentiated effector memory CD45RA+ cells. All of the donors resided in Nashville, Tennessee, and each was a Caucasian adult. V was cut by 3 bases and J by 2 bases, with 17 bases left in between. There are 16 residues in the CDR3. Germline V gene lookup returns CDR1 SGHAT and CDR2 FQNNGV. Each sorted subset replicate got 200 ng genomic DNA, tens of thousands of genomes. Only in-frame clones appear in the TCRdb table, and some are missing; sequencing was by immunoSEQ multiplex PCR. The sample carries over 800,000 clones, about 91% recorded once.

V and J are TRBV11-2 and TRBJ2-7; D gene unclear. The source material was naive CD8+ T cells sorted from blood. The sequence was collected from a man aged 25 to 40 in good health. The CDR3: CASSFPRGLPPYEQYF. CDR3 bases: TGTGCCAGCAGCTTCCCCCGCGGTCTTCCCCCCTACGAGCAGTACTTC.